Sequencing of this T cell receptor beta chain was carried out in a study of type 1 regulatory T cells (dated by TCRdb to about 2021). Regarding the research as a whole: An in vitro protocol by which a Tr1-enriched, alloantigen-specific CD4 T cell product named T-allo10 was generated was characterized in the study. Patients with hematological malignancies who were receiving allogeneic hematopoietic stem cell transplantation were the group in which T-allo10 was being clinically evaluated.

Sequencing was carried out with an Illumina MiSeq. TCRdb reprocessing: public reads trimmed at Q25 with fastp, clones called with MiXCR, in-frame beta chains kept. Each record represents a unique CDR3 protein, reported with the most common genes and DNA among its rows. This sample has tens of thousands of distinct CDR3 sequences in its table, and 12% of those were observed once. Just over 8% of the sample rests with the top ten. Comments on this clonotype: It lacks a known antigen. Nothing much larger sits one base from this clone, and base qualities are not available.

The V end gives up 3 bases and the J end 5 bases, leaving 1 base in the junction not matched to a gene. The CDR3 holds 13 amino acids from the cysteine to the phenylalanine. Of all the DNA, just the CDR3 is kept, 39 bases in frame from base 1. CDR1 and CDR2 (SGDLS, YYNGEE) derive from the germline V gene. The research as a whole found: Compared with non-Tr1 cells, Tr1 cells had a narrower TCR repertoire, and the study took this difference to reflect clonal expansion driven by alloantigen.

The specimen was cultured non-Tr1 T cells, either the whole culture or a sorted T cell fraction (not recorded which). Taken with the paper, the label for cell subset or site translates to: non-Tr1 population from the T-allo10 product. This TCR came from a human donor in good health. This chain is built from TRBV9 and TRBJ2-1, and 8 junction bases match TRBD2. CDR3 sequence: CASSATSDNEQFF. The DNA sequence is TGTGCCAGCAGCGCGACTAGCGACAATGAGCAGTTCTTC.